The 25 T cell receptor beta chains below come from one sample, sequenced in a study of beta chain features in type 1 diabetes. Findings and caveats of the study: Shorter TCRB CDR3s, moderately but significantly so, marked every one of the four CD4+ subsets in Type 1 diabetes patients.

The whole isolated RNA underwent reverse transcription, so sequencing captured expressed TCRB transcripts. Sequencing was performed with immunoSEQ multiplex PCR; in TCRdb, only in-frame clones are kept and a portion is missing. This sample yields about 240,000 clones, of which 14% are seen a single time; approximately 0.018% belongs to the top ten. Their target antigens are unknown. Sequencing was performed on naive CD4+ T cells from blood. The receptors here all came from a man aged 25-45 years with type 1 diabetes.

The genes are TRBV5-1 and TRBJ1-1; no reliable D call. The CDR3 contains 11 residues. V lost 10 bases, J lost 3 bases, and 10 bases lay in between. CDR1 is SGHRS, CDR2 YFSETQ, per germline. The CDR3 DNA sequence: TGCGCCCCCCGCCCGGACACTGAAGCTTTCTTT. Residues: CAPRPDTEAFF.

The chain joins TRBV29-1 to TRBJ2-5; D might be TRBD1 (5 bases). The J call is uncertain, as TRBJ2-7 better fits the DNA end. The CDR3 is 13 amino acids. CDR1 SQVTM and CDR2 ANQGSEA come from the germline V gene. CDR3 sequence reads: CSVEPGFGNEQYF. The CDR3, as DNA: TGCAGCGTTGAGCCAGGGTTCGGTAACGAGCAGTACTTC.

This clone was seen a few times. This CDR3 reads CSAPSPAYNEQFF. The DNA for the CDR3 is TGCAGCGCCCCGAGTCCCGCCTACAATGAGCAGTTCTTC. The gene calls are TRBV29-1 and TRBJ2-1; D gene ambiguous. The length of the CDR3 is 13 residues. The V end lost 7 bases, the J end lost 2 bases, and 12 bases lay between the germline ends. Germline-derived CDR1 and CDR2 are SQVTM and ANQGSEA.

This clone occurred a few times. This rearrangement joins TRBV11-2 to TRBJ1-2, with 7 positions matching TRBD1. V gave up 6 bases and J gave up 6 bases; unmatched junction bases: 13. Germline V gives CDR1 SGHAT, CDR2 FQNNGV. The CDR3 sequence is 15 residues long. CDR3 sequence: CASRLIRGRKDGYTF. Here the CDR3 DNA reads TGTGCCAGCAGACTAATAAGGGGGCGGAAGGATGGCTACACCTTC.

This clone was seen a few times. The V gene is TRBV11-3, the J gene TRBJ1-2; possibly TRBD1 for D (5 bases). V was clipped by 2 bases and J by 7 bases, with 14 bases between them. This CDR3 has 14 amino acids. From germline, CDR1 is SGHNT and CDR2 YENEEA. This CDR3 is CASSLSTGWGGYTF. The CDR3 DNA is TGTGCCAGCAGCTTATCTACAGGATGGGGTGGCTACACCTTC. The variable domain in full, completed from reference TRBV11-3 and TRBJ1-2, reads EAGVVQSPRYKIIEKKQPVAFWCNPISGHNTLYWYLQNLGQGPELLIRYENEEAVDDSQLPKDRFSAERLKGVDSTLKIQPAELGDSAVYLCASSLSTGWGGYTFGSGTRLTVV.

This clone occurred a few times. The rearrangement uses TRBV5-4 and TRBJ2-1; TRBD2 agrees at 10 bases. The V gene's germline CDR1 is SGHNT and CDR2 YYREEE (reference sequence). The CDR3 has 16 amino acids. J was trimmed by 6 bases and V by 3 bases; bases with no gene match: 9. The CDR3 DNA reads as TGTGCCAGCAGCTCCCTTGGTGCTAGCGGGAGCAATGAGCAGTTCTTC. Its translation is CASSSLGASGSNEQFF.

The chain links TRBV5-1 to TRBJ2-1, with unresolved D. Per germline, CDR1 SGHRS and CDR2 YFSETQ. The CDR3 sequence is 16 residues long. V lost 0 bases to trimming and J lost 6 bases, with 16 bases between them. The CDR3 coding sequence is TGCGCCAGCAGCTTGGCCGGTGGGCCTCCTACCAATGAGCAGTTCTTC. It specifies CASSLAGGPPTNEQFF.

This chain uses TRBV7-8 with TRBJ1-4, with D uncertain. Germline V gene sequence: CDR1 SGHVS, CDR2 FQNEAQ. V was clipped by 3 bases and J by 8 bases, with 16 bases between them. This CDR3 has 15 amino acids. The CDR3 DNA follows: TGTGCCAGCAGCTTTAGGTCTCCCTCGAGGGAAAAACTGTTTTTT. As protein: CASSFRSPSREKLFF.

This clone was seen once. The chain combines TRBV5-1 with TRBJ2-5; 14 positions match TRBD2. Germline CDR1 and CDR2: SGHRS and YFSETQ. The CDR3 is 16 residues long. Germline trimming cut 4 bases from V and 1 base from J; bases unmatched to any gene: 3. The CDR3 reads CASSRTSGRSQETQYF. The CDR3 region has the DNA TGCGCCAGCAGCCGGACTAGCGGGAGGTCCCAAGAGACCCAGTACTTC.

The chain has TRBV9 and TRBJ1-6; no definite D call. The CDR3 totals 15 residues. The ends were cut back, 5 bases at V and 7 bases at J, with 16 bases in the middle. The germline gives CDR1 SGDLS, CDR2 YYNGEE. The CDR3 protein is CASSEDPRQNSPLHF. The CDR3 coding sequence is TGTGCCAGCAGTGAAGATCCGCGGCAAAATTCACCCCTCCACTTT.

This chain uses TRBV19 with TRBJ1-1; perhaps TRBD1 as D (5 bases). The CDR3 spans 15 residues. Germline loops: CDR1 LNHDA, CDR2 SQIVND (reference sequence). Deletions cut 6 bases from V and 6 bases from J, with 20 bases between. This chain's CDR3 is CASRLGGEERAEAFF. For the CDR3, the DNA is TGTGCCAGTAGACTGGGGGGGGAGGAGAGGGCTGAAGCTTTCTTT.

This clone was counted only a few times. The chain carries TRBV7-2 and TRBJ1-2; D might be TRBD1 (5 bases). The V gene lost 2 bases and the J gene lost 6 bases, with 7 bases spanning the gap. This CDR3 has 12 residues. CDR1 SGHTA and CDR2 FQGNSA come from the germline V gene. The CDR3 DNA reads as TGTGCCAGCAGCTTAAGACAGAATGGCTACACCTTC. Translating it yields CASSLRQNGYTF.

This clone was seen only a few times. J is TRBJ1-2 and V is TRBV6-6; 8 nucleotides align to TRBD1. The trim removed 4 bases at V and 3 bases at J, leaving 1 base unmatched. The CDR3 spans 13 residues. Germline V gives CDR1 MNHNY, CDR2 SVGAGI (reference sequence). The CDR3 protein is CASSSGGDYGYTF. CDR3 nucleotide sequence: TGTGCCAGCAGTTCAGGGGGCGACTATGGCTACACCTTC.

This clone was picked up a small number of times. The CDR3 sequence: CSVGSGGETQYF. The DNA of the CDR3 is TGCAGCGTCGGGAGCGGGGGAGAGACCCAGTACTTC. The V call is TRBV29-1, the J call TRBJ2-5, with 8 bases identical to TRBD2. The junction had 4 bases not matched to a gene; V was cut back by 6 bases and J by 4 bases. This CDR3 is built from 12 residues. Germline-derived CDR1 and CDR2 are SQVTM and ANQGSEA.

This clone was counted a few times. The rearrangement uses TRBV30 and TRBJ1-5, with 11 bases that match TRBD1. This CDR3 is 13 amino acids long. V lost 5 bases and J lost 6; bases outside the gene matches: 3. Germline assignment: CDR1 GTSNPN and CDR2 SVGIG (reference sequence). The CDR3 DNA is TGTGCCTGGGGGGACAGGGGGAGTCAGCCCCAGCATTTT. Translation gives CAWGDRGSQPQHF.

V and J are TRBV5-4 and TRBJ2-7; 8 nucleotides line up with TRBD2. This CDR3 is 15 amino acids long. Unmatched junction bases numbered 6, after V lost 4 bases and J lost 0 bases. From germline, CDR1 is SGHNT and CDR2 YYREEE (reference sequence). CDR3 sequence reads: CASSLSGKSSYEQYF. CDR3 bases: TGTGCCAGCAGCCTTAGCGGGAAAAGCTCCTACGAGCAGTACTTC.

DNA of the CDR3: TGTGCCAGCAGCCAAGATTGGAGCTCTGGAAACACCATATATTTT. Protein sequence: CASSQDWSSGNTIYF. V usage is TRBV4-2 and J usage is TRBJ1-3; D unclear. The germline gives CDR1 LGHNA, CDR2 YNFKEQ. CDR3 length: 15 amino acids. Trimming took 0 bases from V and 0 from J, leaving 6 bases between them.

This clone was counted only a few times. The chain employs TRBV7-9 and TRBJ2-2; the D gene is possibly TRBD1 (5 bases). The CDR3 spans 16 residues. The germline V and J ends were trimmed by 7 bases and 4 bases, with 19 bases remaining between them. From germline, CDR1 is SEHNR and CDR2 FQNEAQ (reference sequence). The CDR3, as DNA: TGTGCCAGCATCCGTTTAAGGGGAATGAGCACCGGGGAGCTGTTTTTT. The encoded protein is CASIRLRGMSTGELFF. Full variable domain (outside the CDR3, taken from reference TRBV7-9 and TRBJ2-2): DTGVSQNPRHKITKRGQNVTFRCDPISEHNRLYWYRQTLGQGPEFLTYFQNEAQLEKSRLLSDRFSAERPKGSFSTLEIQRTEQGDSAMYLCASIRLRGMSTGELFFGEGSRLTVL.

The chain employs TRBV18 and TRBJ2-7; maybe TRBD2 (5 bases). The germline V and J ends were trimmed by 2 bases and 0 bases, with 11 bases remaining between them. The CDR3 covers 15 residues. CDR1 is KGHSH, CDR2 LQKENI, per germline. CDR3 sequence (DNA): TGTGCCAGCTCACCAGGAGCGGTCAGCTCCTACGAGCAGTACTTC. Its translation is CASSPGAVSSYEQYF.

The rearrangement uses TRBV4-2 and TRBJ2-7, with a possible D match to TRBD2 (5 bases). The CDR3 is 14 residues long. Trimming took off 4 bases at V and 6 bases at J, with 16 bases between the two ends. Germline values: CDR1 LGHNA, CDR2 YNFKEQ. The CDR3 DNA sequence: TGTGCCAGCAGCCCGGGCCCGGGAAGCGCCGAGCAGTACTTC. Its translation is CASSPGPGSAEQYF.

This clone was recorded a few times. This chain connects TRBV10-3 to TRBJ1-2, with 7 bases that match TRBD1. CDR1 and CDR2 (germline): ENHRY, SYGVKD. V shed 4 bases, J shed 5 bases, and the junction held 7 bases outside the gene matches. The CDR3 has 14 residues. As DNA, the CDR3 is TGTGCCATCAGTGGTGGGGACAGCGAGTATGGCTACACCTTC. Translation: CAISGGDSEYGYTF.

The chain has TRBV7-2 and TRBJ2-5; 8 nucleotides agree with TRBD1. Germline CDR1 reads SGHTA; CDR2 reads FQGNSA. The CDR3 contains 15 residues. The ends lost 5 bases at V and 4 bases at J; junction bases unmatched: 9. Written as DNA, the CDR3 is TGTGCCAGCAGCCGCCAGGGGGCGATCGGAGAGACCCAGTACTTC. Protein product: CASSRQGAIGETQYF.

This clone was counted a few times. The V gene is TRBV4-1, the J gene TRBJ2-3; TRBD2 matches at 8 bases. V gave up 0 bases and J gave up 7 bases; unmatched junction bases: 15. The CDR3 contains 18 residues. CDR1 and CDR2 from the germline V gene are MGHRA and YSYEKL. CDR3 protein: CASSQDTGLAGLLNTQYF. The CDR3 bases are TGCGCCAGCAGCCAAGATACCGGCCTAGCGGGTCTGCTAAATACGCAGTATTTT.

The chain recombines TRBV5-1 with TRBJ2-2; the D gene is possibly TRBD2 (5 bases). Germline V gives CDR1 SGHRS, CDR2 YFSETQ. The CDR3 runs 14 residues. The germline V and J ends were trimmed by 5 bases and 3 bases, with 11 bases remaining between them. CDR3 amino acids: CASRRGLDTGELFF. Here the CDR3 DNA reads TGCGCCAGCAGACGCGGGCTCGACACCGGGGAGCTGTTTTTT.

This clone has a handful of counts. This chain uses TRBV5-1 with TRBJ1-2; 9 bases are a match to TRBD1. The germline CDR1 and CDR2 sequences are SGHRS and YFSETQ. The CDR3 extends over 14 amino acids. V dropped 4 bases and J dropped 7; count of bases not matched to a gene: 8. The CDR3 sequence is CASSPGTGRAGYTF. Written as DNA, the CDR3 is TGCGCCAGCAGCCCCGGGACAGGGAGGGCTGGCTACACCTTC.